The entry below gives a single TCR beta chain sequence along with its context. The data derive from a study of shared clonotypes between healthy human individuals. For the study at large: The donor group consisted of a couple of women and a few men, aged 18 to 49. Each donor contributed plates that comprised three CD4 naive, three CD4 memory, two CD8 naive and one CD8 memory.

Researchers divided each subset's genomic DNA evenly across several immunoSEQ plates. Original analysis: ImmunoSEQ sequences covered only the junction and lacked quality scores; filtering therefore differed. Using immunoSEQ multiplex PCR, the repertoire was profiled, and TCRdb retains in-frame clones only, with some absent. That table furnishes V, J and clone size, whereas the DNA furnished D and trimming. The sample includes approximately 2.1 million clones, over 85% of them seen just once. CDR1 and CDR2 (germline): MNHEY, SMNVEV (reference sequence). The CDR3 length is 15 residues. Trimming took 5 bases from V and 1 from J, leaving 12 bases between them.

This clonotype originated in a man aged 18 to 29 in good health. Some clones in this sample may be carry-over from other donors' samples. V usage is TRBV27 and J usage is TRBJ1-5; D is unclear. Sequenced material: naive CD4+ T cells from PBMCs. Documented subset: CD45RA+ positively selected. The CDR3 sequence is CASSRWGKSNQPQHF. The CDR3 DNA sequence: TGTGCCAGCAGTCGGTGGGGAAAAAGCAATCAGCCCCAGCATTTT.